This passage covers 9 T cell receptor beta chains from one sample sequenced in a study of T cell responses to AZD1222 COVID-19 vaccine. The assay was immunoSEQ multiplex PCR, and TCRdb's table has in-frame clones only and misses some. The top ten clones hold 20% to 25% of a sample with 100,000 to 150,000 clones, around 84% of them seen once. Here the sequenced sample was peripheral blood, taken on day 0 of AZD1222 vaccination. The receptors here all came from an adult in good health.

This clone was seen only once. This rearrangement joins TRBV7-3 to TRBJ1-5, with D unclear. The ends were cut back, 0 bases at V and 8 bases at J, with 8 bases in the middle. CDR1 is SGHTA and CDR2 is FQGTGA in the germline V gene. The CDR3 spans 13 residues. The CDR3 spells CASSLTGAEPQHF. CDR3 DNA sequence: TGTGCCAGCAGCTTAACGGGTGCGGAGCCCCAGCATTTT. Full variable domain (missing parts from reference TRBV7-3 and TRBJ1-5): GAGVSQTPSNKVTEKGKYVELRCDPISGHTALYWYRQSLGQGPEFLIYFQGTGAADDSGLPNDRFFAVRPEGSVSTLKIQRTERGDSAVYLCASSLTGAEPQHFGDGTRLSIL.

The chain recombines TRBV5-6 with TRBJ1-4; tentatively, D is TRBD1 (5 bases). CDR1 and CDR2 from the germline V gene are SGHDT and YYEEEE. The CDR3 has 14 residues. Trimming pared 3 bases from V and 10 bases from J, leaving 16 bases between. The CDR3: CASSSGTLGGKLFF. The CDR3 DNA reads TGTGCCAGCAGCTCCGGGACCTTGGGGGGAAAACTGTTTTTT.

The chain is built from TRBV27 and TRBJ1-4; D unresolved. Trimming cost V 0 bases and J 7 bases, with 12 bases left between them. CDR3 length: 15 amino acids. Germline V gene sequence: CDR1 MNHEY, CDR2 SMNVEV (reference sequence). Here the CDR3 DNA reads TGTGCCAGCAGTTTATCCGCTGGGTTGGCTGAAAAACTGTTTTTT. Translation: CASSLSAGLAEKLFF.

The sample holds a few counts of this clone. The chain links TRBV19 to TRBJ1-6; maybe TRBD1 (5 bases). Trimming removed 5 bases at V and 14 bases at J, with 22 bases between. Per germline, CDR1 LNHDA and CDR2 SQIVND (reference sequence). This CDR3 comprises 15 residues. The CDR3 sequence: CASSATGPRLRALHF. As DNA, the CDR3 is TGTGCCAGTAGTGCAACAGGTCCCCGATTAAGGGCCCTCCACTTT. The full variable domain, completed using reference TRBV19 and TRBJ1-6, is DGGITQSPKYLFRKEGQNVTLSCEQNLNHDAMYWYRQDPGQGLRLIYYSQIVNDFQKGDIAEGYSVSREKKESFPLTVTSAQKNPTAFYLCASSATGPRLRALHFGNGTRLTVT.

The V gene is TRBV3-1 (or the pseudogene TRBV3-2), the J gene TRBJ2-5; 8 bases are a match to TRBD2. J was trimmed by 7 bases and V by 5 bases; bases with no gene match: 9. Germline-derived CDR1 and CDR2 are LGHDT and YNNKEL (reference sequence). The CDR3 runs 14 residues. CDR3 protein: CASSSAGLAGTQYF. The DNA of the CDR3 is TGTGCCAGCAGCTCCGCAGGACTAGCCGGGACCCAGTACTTC.

This clone has a handful of counts. The chain links TRBV9 to TRBJ1-5; maybe TRBD1 (5 bases). Trimming took 2 bases from V and 1 from J, leaving 10 bases between them. There are 15 residues in the CDR3. Germline loops: CDR1 SGDLS, CDR2 YYNGEE. Here the CDR3 reads CASSVAGTSNQPQHF. The CDR3 region has the DNA TGTGCCAGCAGCGTGGCAGGGACGAGCAATCAGCCCCAGCATTTT.

The chain has TRBV6-2 or TRBV6-3 and TRBJ1-6; D gene unclear. Between the trimmed V and J ends, which lost 5 bases and 5 bases, there was a span of 10 bases. Per the germline V gene, CDR1 is MNHEY and CDR2 is SVGEGT. This CDR3 is built from 14 residues. CDR3 amino acids: CASSGVRDNSPLHF. CDR3 coding DNA: TGTGCCAGCAGTGGGGTAAGAGATAATTCACCCCTCCACTTT.

This clone appeared once. The chain recombines TRBV6-5 with TRBJ2-5; D uncertain. Germline loops: CDR1 MNHEY, CDR2 SVGAGI. CDR3 size: 10 residues. Trimming stripped 6 bases from V and 9 bases from J, with 8 bases between. CDR3 loop: CASRQAAQYF. The CDR3 region has the DNA TGTGCCAGCAGGCAGGCGGCCCAGTACTTC.

The genes are TRBV11-3 and TRBJ2-5; D not resolved. This CDR3 comprises 12 residues. The V gene lost 0 bases and the J gene lost 4 bases, with 3 bases spanning the gap. Germline V CDR1 and CDR2: SGHNT, YENEEA. Here the CDR3 DNA reads TGTGCCAGCAGCTTAGATCGAGAGACCCAGTACTTC. Translation: CASSLDRETQYF.